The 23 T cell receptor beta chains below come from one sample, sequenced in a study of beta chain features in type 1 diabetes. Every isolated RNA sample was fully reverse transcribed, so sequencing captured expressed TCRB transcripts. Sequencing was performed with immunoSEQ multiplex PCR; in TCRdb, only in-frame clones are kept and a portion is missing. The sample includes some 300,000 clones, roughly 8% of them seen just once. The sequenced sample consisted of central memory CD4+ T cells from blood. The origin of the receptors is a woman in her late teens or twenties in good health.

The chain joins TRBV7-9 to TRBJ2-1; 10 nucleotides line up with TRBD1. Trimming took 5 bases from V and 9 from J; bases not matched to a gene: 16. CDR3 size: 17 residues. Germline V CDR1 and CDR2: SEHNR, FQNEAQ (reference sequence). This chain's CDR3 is CASSVTGGRLYQVEQFF. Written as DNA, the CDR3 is TGTGCCAGCAGCGTGACAGGGGGCCGCCTCTATCAGGTTGAGCAGTTCTTC.

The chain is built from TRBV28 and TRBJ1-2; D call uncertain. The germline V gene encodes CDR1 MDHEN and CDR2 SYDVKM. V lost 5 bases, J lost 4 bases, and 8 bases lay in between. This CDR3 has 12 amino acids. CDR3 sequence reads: CASSTGIYGYTF. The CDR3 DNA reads TGTGCCAGCAGTACGGGGATCTATGGCTACACCTTC.

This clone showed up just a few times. CDR3 protein: CASSLASSGPQYF. CDR3 nucleotide sequence: TGTGCCAGCAGCTTAGCAAGTAGCGGTCCACAGTACTTC. The chain is built from TRBV7-2 and TRBJ2-4; a possible D gene is TRBD2 (6 bases). The CDR3 totals 13 residues. Germline assignment: CDR1 SGHTA and CDR2 FQGNSA. Trimming pared 0 bases from V and 13 bases from J, leaving 13 bases between.

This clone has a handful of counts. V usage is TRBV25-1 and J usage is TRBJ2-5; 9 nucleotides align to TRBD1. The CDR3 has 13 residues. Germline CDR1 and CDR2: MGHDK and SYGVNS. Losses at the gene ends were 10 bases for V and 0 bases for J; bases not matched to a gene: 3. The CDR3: CATGQGDQETQYF. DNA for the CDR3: TGTGCCACGGGACAGGGTGACCAAGAGACCCAGTACTTC.

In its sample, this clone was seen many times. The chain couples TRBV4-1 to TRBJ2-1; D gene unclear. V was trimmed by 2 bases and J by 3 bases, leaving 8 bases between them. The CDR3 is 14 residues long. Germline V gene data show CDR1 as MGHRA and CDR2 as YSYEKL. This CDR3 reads CASSQTSFYNEQFF. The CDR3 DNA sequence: TGCGCCAGCAGCCAAACAAGCTTCTACAATGAGCAGTTCTTC.

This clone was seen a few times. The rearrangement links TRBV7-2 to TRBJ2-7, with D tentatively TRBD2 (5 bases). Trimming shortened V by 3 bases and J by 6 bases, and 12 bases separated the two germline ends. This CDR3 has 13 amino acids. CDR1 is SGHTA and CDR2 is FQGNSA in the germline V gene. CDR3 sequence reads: CASSLHLATEQYV. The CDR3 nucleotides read TGTGCCAGCAGCTTGCACCTAGCTACCGAGCAGTACGTC.

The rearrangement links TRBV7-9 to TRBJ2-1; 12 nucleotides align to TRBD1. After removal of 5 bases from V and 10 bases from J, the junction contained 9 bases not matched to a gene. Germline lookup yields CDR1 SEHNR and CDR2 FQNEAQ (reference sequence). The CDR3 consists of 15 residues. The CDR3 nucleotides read TGTGCCAGCAGCGGGGGACAGGGGGCTACCTGGGAGCAGTTCTTC. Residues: CASSGGQGATWEQFF.

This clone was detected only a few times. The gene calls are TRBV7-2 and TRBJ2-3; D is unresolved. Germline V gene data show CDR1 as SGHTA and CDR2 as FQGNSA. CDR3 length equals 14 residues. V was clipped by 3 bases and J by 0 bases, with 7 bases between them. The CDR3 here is CASSFQASTDTQYF. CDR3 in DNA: TGTGCCAGCAGCTTTCAGGCTAGCACAGATACGCAGTATTTT. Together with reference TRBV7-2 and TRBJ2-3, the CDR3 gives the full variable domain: GAGVSQSPSNKVTEKGKDVELRCDPISGHTALYWYRQSLGQGLEFLIYFQGNSAPDKSGLPSDRFSAERTGGSVSTLTIQRTQQEDSAVYLCASSFQASTDTQYFGPGTRLTVL.

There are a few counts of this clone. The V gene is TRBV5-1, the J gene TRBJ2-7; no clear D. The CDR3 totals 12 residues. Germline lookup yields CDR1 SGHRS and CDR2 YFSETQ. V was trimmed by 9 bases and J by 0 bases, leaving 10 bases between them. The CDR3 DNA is TGCGCCAAGGACGGATACTCCTACGAGCAGTACTTC. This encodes CAKDGYSYEQYF.

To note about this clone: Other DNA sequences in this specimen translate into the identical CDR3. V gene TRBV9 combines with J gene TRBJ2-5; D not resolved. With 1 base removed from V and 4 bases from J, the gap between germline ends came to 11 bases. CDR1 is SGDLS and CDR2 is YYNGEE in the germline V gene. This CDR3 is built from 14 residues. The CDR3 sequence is CASSVPSGGETQYF. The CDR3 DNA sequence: TGTGCCAGCAGCGTACCTTCAGGTGGAGAGACCCAGTACTTC.

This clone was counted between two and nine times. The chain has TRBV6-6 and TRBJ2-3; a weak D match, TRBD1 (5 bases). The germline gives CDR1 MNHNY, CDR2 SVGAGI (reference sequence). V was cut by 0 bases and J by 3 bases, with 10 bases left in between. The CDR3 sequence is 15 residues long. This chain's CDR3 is CASSYSLAGTDTQYF. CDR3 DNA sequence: TGTGCCAGCAGTTACTCGTTGGCAGGGACAGATACGCAGTATTTT.

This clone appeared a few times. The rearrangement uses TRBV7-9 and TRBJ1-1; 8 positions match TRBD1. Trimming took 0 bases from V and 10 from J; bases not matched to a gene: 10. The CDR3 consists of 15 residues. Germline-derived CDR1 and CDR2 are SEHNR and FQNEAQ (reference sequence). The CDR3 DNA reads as TGTGCCAGCAGCTTAGCGGCCAGGGGGCTAGCGGGAGCTTTCTTT. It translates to CASSLAARGLAGAFF.

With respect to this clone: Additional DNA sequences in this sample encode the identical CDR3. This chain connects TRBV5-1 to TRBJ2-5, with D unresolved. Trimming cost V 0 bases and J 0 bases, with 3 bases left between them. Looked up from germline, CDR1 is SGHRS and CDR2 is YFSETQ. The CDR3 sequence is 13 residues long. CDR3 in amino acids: CASSLGNQETQYF. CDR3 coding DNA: TGCGCCAGCAGCTTGGGCAACCAAGAGACCCAGTACTTC.

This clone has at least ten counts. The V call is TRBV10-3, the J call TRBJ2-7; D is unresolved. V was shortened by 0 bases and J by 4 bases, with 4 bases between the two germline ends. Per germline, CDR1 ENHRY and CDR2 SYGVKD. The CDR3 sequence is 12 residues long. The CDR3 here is CAISESGYEQYV. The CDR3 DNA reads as TGTGCCATCAGTGAGTCGGGGTACGAGCAGTACGTC.

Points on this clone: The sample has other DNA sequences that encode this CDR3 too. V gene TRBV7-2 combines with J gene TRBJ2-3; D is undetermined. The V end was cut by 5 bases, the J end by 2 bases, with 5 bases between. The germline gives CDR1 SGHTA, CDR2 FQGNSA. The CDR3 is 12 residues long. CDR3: CASSPTTDTQYF. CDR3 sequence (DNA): TGTGCCAGCAGCCCAACCACAGATACGCAGTATTTT.

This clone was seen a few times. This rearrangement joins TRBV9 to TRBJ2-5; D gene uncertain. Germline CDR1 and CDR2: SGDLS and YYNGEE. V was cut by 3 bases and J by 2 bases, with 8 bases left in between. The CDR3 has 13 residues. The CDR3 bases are TGTGCCAGCAGCGGGGTAAATCAAGAGACCCAGTACTTC. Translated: CASSGVNQETQYF.

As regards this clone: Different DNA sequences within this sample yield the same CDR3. The CDR3 DNA sequence: TGTGCCAGCAGCAGGACTAGCGGGGAGTACCAAGAGACCCAGTACTTC. Translation: CASSRTSGEYQETQYF. The J gene is TRBJ2-5, the V gene TRBV9; 12 positions agree with TRBD2. There are 16 residues in the CDR3. Germline CDR1 is SGDLS and CDR2 is YYNGEE. V lost 4 bases to trimming and J lost 0 bases; unmatched junction nucleotides: 4.

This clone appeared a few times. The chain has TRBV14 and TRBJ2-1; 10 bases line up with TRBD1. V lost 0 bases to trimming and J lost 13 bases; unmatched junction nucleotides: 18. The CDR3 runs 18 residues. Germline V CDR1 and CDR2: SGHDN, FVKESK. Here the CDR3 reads CASSQDFWGTGATGGQFF. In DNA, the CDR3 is TGTGCCAGCAGCCAAGATTTTTGGGGGACAGGGGCCACGGGAGGTCAGTTCTTC.

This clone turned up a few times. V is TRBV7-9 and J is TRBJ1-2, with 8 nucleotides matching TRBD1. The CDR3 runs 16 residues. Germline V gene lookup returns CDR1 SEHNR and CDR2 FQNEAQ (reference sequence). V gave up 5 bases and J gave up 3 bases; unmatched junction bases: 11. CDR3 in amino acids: CASSKRTGHFHYGYTF. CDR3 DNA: TGTGCCAGCAGCAAACGGACAGGGCATTTTCACTATGGCTACACCTTC.

CDR3 loop: CASSIRREETQYF. CDR3 nucleotide sequence: TGTGCCAGCAGTATTCGACGAGAGGAGACCCAGTACTTC. The genes are TRBV7-3 and TRBJ2-5; D not certain. The CDR3 covers 13 residues. Germline values: CDR1 SGHTA, CDR2 FQGTGA. V was trimmed by 6 bases and J by 5 bases, leaving 13 bases between them.

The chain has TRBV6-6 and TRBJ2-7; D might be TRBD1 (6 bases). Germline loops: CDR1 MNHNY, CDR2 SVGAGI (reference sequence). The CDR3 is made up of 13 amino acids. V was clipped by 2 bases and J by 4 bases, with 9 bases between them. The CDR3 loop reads CASSYEGVYEQYV. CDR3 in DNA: TGTGCCAGCAGTTACGAGGGGGTATACGAGCAGTACGTC.

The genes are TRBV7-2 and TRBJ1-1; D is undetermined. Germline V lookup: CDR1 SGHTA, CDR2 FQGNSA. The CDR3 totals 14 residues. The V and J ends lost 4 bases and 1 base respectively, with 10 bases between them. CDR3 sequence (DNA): TGTGCCAGCAGCTCCCAAGGAGGGAACACTGAAGCTTTCTTT. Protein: CASSSQGGNTEAFF.

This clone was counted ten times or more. Here the CDR3 reads CASSLDARQGASSYNEQFF. In nucleotides, the CDR3 is TGTGCCAGCAGCTTAGATGCGCGGCAGGGGGCTAGCTCCTACAATGAGCAGTTCTTC. The rearrangement links TRBV11-3 to TRBJ2-1; 8 bases align to TRBD1. The CDR3 consists of 19 residues. CDR1 and CDR2 (germline): SGHNT, YENEEA. Losses at the gene ends were 0 bases for V and 0 bases for J; bases not matched to a gene: 10.